This T cell receptor (beta chain) was sequenced for a study of control samples from healthy donors and cancer patients. Assay: immunoSEQ multiplex PCR; the TCRdb copy retains only in-frame clones and omits some. The data hold about 140,000 clones, with 75% to 90% observed a single time. This clone was detected once. The sequence was collected from a woman in her twenties or thirties in good health. Specimen: blood.

The CDR3 here is CASSYMEGQAAEAFF. CDR3 nucleotides: TGTGCCAGCAGTTATATGGAGGGACAGGCGGCTGAAGCTTTCTTT. The J gene is TRBJ1-1, the V gene TRBV6-6; 8 bases match TRBD1. This CDR3 is built from 15 residues. The V gene end was trimmed by 3 bases and the J gene end by 6 bases; junction bases not matched to a gene: 9. CDR1 is MNHNY, CDR2 SVGAGI, per germline (reference sequence).